These 25 T cell receptor beta chains share one sample of origin, sequenced in a study of lymphopenia after photon versus proton radiotherapy. Clones were read by immunoSEQ multiplex PCR, and TCRdb kept only the in-frame ones, dropping some. The table has 14,000 or so clones, approximately 83% seen once. This specimen was peripheral blood, taken from a patient treated with photon-based radiotherapy. Receptors originate from a man aged 50 to 59 with gastric cancer.

In this sample, this clone turned up a few times. The chain is built from TRBV6-1 and TRBJ2-5; 7 nucleotides agree with TRBD1. This CDR3 has 13 residues. V shed 5 bases and J 2 bases; nucleotides not matched to a gene: 2. Germline CDR1 MNHNS, CDR2 SASEGT. In DNA form, the CDR3 reads TGTGCCAGCAGTACGGGACAGCAAGAGACCCAGTACTTC. Translating gives CASSTGQQETQYF.

This clone was seen a single time. The CDR3 here is CASSDPSGGDTQYF. The DNA of the CDR3 is TGCGCCAGCAGCGATCCTAGCGGGGGAGATACGCAGTATTTT. The chain combines TRBV5-1 with TRBJ2-3; 10 nucleotides line up with TRBD2. The germline V gene encodes CDR1 SGHRS and CDR2 YFSETQ. J was trimmed by 5 bases and V by 4 bases; bases with no gene match: 4. This CDR3 is 14 amino acids long. Together with reference TRBV5-1 and TRBJ2-3, the CDR3 gives the full variable domain: KAGVTQTPRYLIKTRGQQVTLSCSPISGHRSVSWYQQTPGQGLQFLFEYFSETQRNKGNFPGRFSGRQFSNSRSEMNVSTLELGDSALYLCASSDPSGGDTQYFGPGTRLTVL.

DNA of the CDR3: TGTGCCAGCAGCCGACAGGGGGATGGCTACACCTTC. This codes for CASSRQGDGYTF. The chain couples TRBV6-6 to TRBJ1-2; 9 bases map to TRBD1. Per the germline V gene, CDR1 is MNHNY and CDR2 is SVGAGI (reference sequence). After removal of 6 bases from V and 6 bases from J, the junction contained 2 bases not matched to a gene. CDR3 length equals 12 residues.

This clone was detected only once. The V call is TRBV10-1, the J call TRBJ1-3, with D hard to call. Per germline, CDR1 WNHNN and CDR2 SYGVQD (reference sequence). There are 13 residues in the CDR3. V shed 0 bases and J shed 4 bases, with 4 bases lying between them. CDR3: CASSESKGNTIYF. The DNA for the CDR3 is TGCGCCAGCAGTGAGTCGAAGGGAAACACCATATATTTT.

The chain uses TRBV15 and TRBJ2-5, with 10 bases aligning to TRBD2. From germline, CDR1 is LNHNV and CDR2 YYDKDF (reference sequence). The CDR3 extends over 17 amino acids. J lost 5 bases, V lost 1 base, and 10 bases had no gene match. In DNA, the CDR3 is TGTGCCACCAGCAGAGGAGGAGCGGGGGGGGCTGAGGAGACCCAGTACTTC. It specifies CATSRGGAGGAEETQYF. Drawing the rest from reference TRBV15 and TRBJ2-5, the complete variable domain is DAMVIQNPRYQVTQFGKPVTLSCSQTLNHNVMYWYQQKSSQAPKLLFHYYDKDFNNEADTPDNFQSRRPNTSFCFLDIRSPGLGDTAMYLCATSRGGAGGAEETQYFGPGTRLLVL.

In this sample, this clone turned up once. V gene TRBV5-1 combines with J gene TRBJ2-1; 11 bases line up with TRBD2. The V gene end was trimmed by 1 base and the J gene end by 8 bases; junction bases not matched to a gene: 5. CDR1 is SGHRS and CDR2 is YFSETQ in the germline V gene. CDR3 size: 15 residues. The CDR3 coding sequence is TGCGCCAGCAGCTTGATTAGCGGGGGGGCACATGAGCAGTTCTTC. Translated, it gives CASSLISGGAHEQFF.

The rearrangement uses TRBV7-6 and TRBJ1-1; D gene uncertain. Germline CDR1 is SGHVS and CDR2 is FNYEAQ. V was shortened by 0 bases and J by 1 base, with 3 bases between the two germline ends. CDR3 length: 13 amino acids. The CDR3 bases are TGTGCCAGCAGCTTAGCACGGAACACTGAAGCTTTCTTT. Protein: CASSLARNTEAFF.

CDR3 DNA: TGTGCCAGCAGCTTGGGGAGACAGGGGGCAGGGGAGACCCAGTACTTC. It translates to CASSLGRQGAGETQYF. The genes are TRBV7-6 and TRBJ2-5; 10 nucleotides match TRBD1. With 3 bases clipped from V and 5 bases from J, the junction kept 9 bases outside the gene matches. Germline CDR1 reads SGHVS; CDR2 reads FNYEAQ. This CDR3 region has 16 residues.

This clone was recorded a few times. CDR3 DNA sequence: TGTGCCAGCAGCTTAGGAGGAACCGAGCAGTACTTC. Translating it yields CASSLGGTEQYF. The chain recombines TRBV7-8 with TRBJ2-7; D is ambiguous. Trimming took 1 base from V and 6 from J, leaving 7 bases between them. CDR3 length: 12 residues. Germline CDR1 and CDR2: SGHVS and FQNEAQ.

The chain is built from TRBV19 and TRBJ2-3; 11 nucleotides match TRBD1. This CDR3 has 16 amino acids. J lost 3 bases, V lost 3 bases, and 5 bases had no gene match. Germline V gene lookup returns CDR1 LNHDA and CDR2 SQIVND (reference sequence). CDR3: CASSMSGQGETDTQYF. The CDR3 bases are TGTGCCAGTAGTATGTCGGGACAGGGGGAAACAGATACGCAGTATTTT. The whole variable domain, remainder taken from reference TRBV19 and TRBJ2-3, is DGGITQSPKYLFRKEGQNVTLSCEQNLNHDAMYWYRQDPGQGLRLIYYSQIVNDFQKGDIAEGYSVSREKKESFPLTVTSAQKNPTAFYLCASSMSGQGETDTQYFGPGTRLTVL.

V usage is TRBV5-1 and J usage is TRBJ1-5; a weak D match, TRBD1 (6 bases). CDR1 SGHRS and CDR2 YFSETQ come from the germline V gene. CDR3 length equals 15 residues. The V and J ends lost 0 bases and 4 bases respectively, with 11 bases between them. DNA for the CDR3: TGCGCCAGCAGCTTGGACGGTCAGGGGAATCAGCCCCAGCATTTT. Translating gives CASSLDGQGNQPQHF. The full variable domain, rest sourced from reference TRBV5-1 and TRBJ1-5, is KAGVTQTPRYLIKTRGQQVTLSCSPISGHRSVSWYQQTPGQGLQFLFEYFSETQRNKGNFPGRFSGRQFSNSRSEMNVSTLELGDSALYLCASSLDGQGNQPQHFGDGTRLSIL.

V is TRBV15 and J is TRBJ2-1, with 7 bases lining up with TRBD1. Trimming cost V 3 bases and J 5 bases; bases outside gene matches: 7. The CDR3 sequence is 15 residues long. CDR1 and CDR2 (germline): LNHNV, YYDKDF (reference sequence). CDR3 region: CATSRADRAHNEQFF. The CDR3 coding sequence is TGTGCCACCAGCAGGGCTGACAGGGCCCACAATGAGCAGTTCTTC. Combining the CDR3 with reference TRBV15 and TRBJ2-1 gives the whole variable domain DAMVIQNPRYQVTQFGKPVTLSCSQTLNHNVMYWYQQKSSQAPKLLFHYYDKDFNNEADTPDNFQSRRPNTSFCFLDIRSPGLGDTAMYLCATSRADRAHNEQFFGPGTRLTVL.

This rearrangement joins TRBV5-6 to TRBJ2-3, with 7 nucleotides matching TRBD2. V lost 0 bases to trimming and J lost 5 bases; unmatched junction nucleotides: 9. Looked up from germline, CDR1 is SGHDT and CDR2 is YYEEEE. CDR3 length: 16 amino acids. CDR3 amino acids: CASSLGRGGRIDTQYF. CDR3 nucleotide sequence: TGTGCCAGCAGCTTGGGGCGCGGGGGACGAATAGATACGCAGTATTTT.

This clone was seen a few times. This chain uses TRBV7-6 with TRBJ1-4, with D uncertain. The length of the CDR3 is 16 residues. V gave up 3 bases and J gave up 0 bases, with 11 bases separating them. From germline, CDR1 is SGHVS and CDR2 FNYEAQ. The CDR3 sequence is CASSLATPATNEKLFF. The CDR3 DNA reads as TGTGCCAGCAGCTTGGCGACACCAGCAACTAATGAAAAACTGTTTTTT.

The chain links TRBV6-5 to TRBJ1-1, with D tentatively TRBD1 (6 bases). Trimming cost V 4 bases and J 2 bases, with 8 bases left between them. The CDR3 spans 13 residues. Per germline, CDR1 MNHEY and CDR2 SVGAGI. The CDR3 DNA sequence: TGTGCCAGCAGTTGGACAGTAAACACTGAAGCTTTCTTT. It yields the protein CASSWTVNTEAFF.

Worth noting for this clone: This same CDR3 is encoded by further DNA sequences in the sample. J is TRBJ1-6 and V is TRBV6-6; possibly TRBD1 for D (5 bases). Germline assignment: CDR1 MNHNY and CDR2 SVGAGI (reference sequence). The CDR3 is made up of 15 amino acids. Trimming stripped 6 bases from V and 5 bases from J, with 14 bases between. CDR3 in amino acids: CASSAPRADNSPLHF. The CDR3 nucleotides read TGTGCCAGCAGCGCACCCAGGGCGGATAATTCACCCCTCCACTTT.

This clone was counted once. V usage is TRBV5-1 and J usage is TRBJ1-6; 7 bases fit TRBD1. CDR1 and CDR2 (germline): SGHRS, YFSETQ. After removal of 4 bases from V and 9 bases from J, the junction contained 7 bases not matched to a gene. The CDR3 consists of 14 residues. Written as DNA, the CDR3 is TGCGCCAGCAGCCCTGACGGACAGGCTTCACCCCTCCACTTT. Translating gives CASSPDGQASPLHF.

The V gene is TRBV19, the J gene TRBJ2-3; possible D gene TRBD1, 6 bases. This CDR3 is built from 14 residues. CDR1 and CDR2 from the germline V gene are LNHDA and SQIVND (reference sequence). V was clipped by 7 bases and J by 0 bases, with 11 bases between them. Here the CDR3 DNA reads TGTGCCAGTACCGACAGGCCTAGCACAGATACGCAGTATTTT. Translation: CASTDRPSTDTQYF.

This rearrangement joins TRBV6-1 to TRBJ2-7, with 14 bases matching TRBD2. J was trimmed by 3 bases and V by 4 bases; bases with no gene match: 5. Germline V gene sequence: CDR1 MNHNS, CDR2 SASEGT. CDR3 length equals 16 residues. This chain's CDR3 is CASSVGLAGGFYEQYF. The CDR3 coding sequence is TGTGCCAGCAGTGTTGGACTAGCGGGGGGTTTCTACGAGCAGTACTTC.

This clone was seen more than once but under ten times. This sequence joins TRBV6-6 and TRBJ1-2; D is perhaps TRBD1 (6 bases). This CDR3 has 14 residues. V lost 2 bases and J 5 bases, leaving 12 bases between the germline ends. CDR1 and CDR2 (germline): MNHNY, SVGAGI (reference sequence). The CDR3 coding sequence is TGTGCCAGCAGTTACGAACAGGGAAGATATGGCTACACCTTC. This translates into CASSYEQGRYGYTF.

The chain links TRBV5-1 to TRBJ2-7, with TRBD1 as a possible D gene (5 bases). There are 15 residues in the CDR3. Germline V gene sequence: CDR1 SGHRS, CDR2 YFSETQ. V gave up 0 bases and J gave up 0 bases, with 10 bases separating them. In nucleotides, the CDR3 is TGCGCCAGCAGCTTGGGGGGCAGGAGCTCCTACGAGCAGTACGTC. Residues: CASSLGGRSSYEQYV.

The chain carries TRBV6-5 and TRBJ1-1, with D unresolved. Trimming shortened V by 5 bases and J by 0 bases, and 13 bases separated the two germline ends. The germline gives CDR1 MNHEY, CDR2 SVGAGI. The CDR3 sequence is 15 residues long. The CDR3 loop reads CASSLTRGLNTEAFF. The CDR3 DNA is TGTGCCAGCAGTCTCACGCGAGGGCTGAACACTGAAGCTTTCTTT.

The V call is TRBV19, the J call TRBJ1-5; possible D gene TRBD1, 5 bases. Trimming took 4 bases from V and 5 from J, leaving 15 bases between them. This CDR3 is 15 amino acids long. The germline gives CDR1 LNHDA, CDR2 SQIVND (reference sequence). This CDR3 is CASSKGRGGDQPQHF. CDR3 nucleotides: TGTGCCAGTAGTAAGGGGAGGGGAGGCGATCAGCCCCAGCATTTT.

The chain carries TRBV2 and TRBJ2-7; tentative D call: TRBD2 (6 bases). CDR3 size: 13 residues. The germline V and J ends were trimmed by 6 bases and 1 base, with 10 bases remaining between them. CDR1 and CDR2 from the germline V gene are SNHLY and FYNNEI. The CDR3 DNA follows: TGTGCCAGCAGGATACGGGGGTCCTACGAGCAGTACGTC. Translating gives CASRIRGSYEQYV.

V usage is TRBV27 and J usage is TRBJ1-5; D not certain. V was trimmed by 3 bases and J by 10 bases, leaving 13 bases between them. The CDR3 sequence is 13 residues long. Germline loops: CDR1 MNHEY, CDR2 SMNVEV (reference sequence). Here the CDR3 DNA reads TGTGCCAGCAGTTTGAGGGCAATAGCCCCCCAGCATTTT. Its translation is CASSLRAIAPQHF.